The 25 T cell receptor beta chains in this list originate from one sample, sequenced in a study of blood T cells in healthy people across ages. Primed by a sample-barcoded 5' primer and a J-beta primer mix, a second PCR proceeded for roughly 7 to 11 cycles. A single record per CDR3 protein comes from TCRdb applying MiXCR to the 5' RACE reads. The repertoire has roughly 800,000 distinct CDR3 sequences, about a quarter of them found once; the top ten carry over 2.5%. This sample was also put to use in a study of T cells of mothers and their children.

What was sequenced was blood. These receptors were collected from a boy aged 5-17 years in good health.

The chain couples TRBV4-1 to TRBJ2-2; D might be TRBD1 (7 bases). Germline loops: CDR1 MGHRA, CDR2 YSYEKL. This CDR3 comprises 16 residues. V lost 1 base to trimming and J lost 6 bases, with 15 bases between them. The DNA of the CDR3 is TGCGCCAGCAGCCAAGTGGAGGGGGCTTGGGCCGGGGAGCTGTTTTTT. It encodes CASSQVEGAWAGELFF.

This clonotype was detected only a few times. CDR3: CASSQTDGTYEQYF. CDR3 bases: TGTGCCAGCAGCCAGACTGACGGGACCTACGAGCAGTACTTC. The V gene is TRBV3-1, the J gene TRBJ2-7; D is perhaps TRBD2 (5 bases). There are 14 residues in the CDR3. Trimming took off 3 bases at V and 2 bases at J, with 11 bases between the two ends. Germline CDR1 reads LGHDT; CDR2 reads YNNKEL (reference sequence).

Only a few counts were recorded for this clonotype. The CDR3 sequence: CASSLVVQGPYGYTF. CDR3 nucleotide sequence: TGCGCCAGCAGCTTGGTAGTACAGGGGCCTTATGGCTACACCTTC. The V and J genes are TRBV5-1 and TRBJ1-2; the match to TRBD1 covers 7 bases. Germline V lookup: CDR1 SGHRS, CDR2 YFSETQ. The CDR3 covers 15 residues. V lost 0 bases to trimming and J lost 5 bases; unmatched junction nucleotides: 7. Full variable domain (missing parts from reference TRBV5-1 and TRBJ1-2): KAGVTQTPRYLIKTRGQQVTLSCSPISGHRSVSWYQQTPGQGLQFLFEYFSETQRNKGNFPGRFSGRQFSNSRSEMNVSTLELGDSALYLCASSLVVQGPYGYTFGSGTRLTVV.

V gene TRBV20-1 combines with J gene TRBJ2-7, with TRBD1 identical over 9 bases. The CDR3 loop spans 16 amino acids. V lost 1 base and J lost 5; bases outside the gene matches: 12. Per germline, CDR1 DFQATT and CDR2 SNEGSKA (reference sequence). CDR3 sequence (DNA): TGCAGTGCTAGAGTGGGGTACAGGGGGCGGTTTGACGAGCAGTACTTC. Translation: CSARVGYRGRFDEQYF.

The chain has TRBV13 and TRBJ2-3; TRBD2 matches 8 bases. V shed 5 bases and J 5 bases; nucleotides not matched to a gene: 9. The length of the CDR3 is 15 residues. The germline V gene has CDR1 PRHDT and CDR2 FYEKMQ (reference sequence). For the CDR3, the DNA is TGTGCCAGCAGCAGCCGCGGGGGGTCATTAGATACGCAGTATTTT. Translating it yields CASSSRGGSLDTQYF.

Here the CDR3 reads CASSQTSGNTDTQYF. DNA of the CDR3: TGTGCCAGCAGTCAGACTAGCGGAAACACAGATACGCAGTATTTT. This chain joins TRBV27 and TRBJ2-3, with 9 positions matching TRBD2. The CDR3 contains 15 residues. J gave up 2 bases and V 5 bases, and 5 bases lay outside the gene matches. CDR1 and CDR2 from the germline V gene are MNHEY and SMNVEV (reference sequence).

This clonotype was found a few times. The rearrangement joins TRBV3-1 to TRBJ2-2; D uncertain. Germline V gives CDR1 LGHDT, CDR2 YNNKEL (reference sequence). CDR3 length: 16 amino acids. Trimming took off 5 bases at V and 2 bases at J, with 15 bases between the two ends. The chain's CDR3 is CASSGLGGYNTGELFF. For the CDR3, the DNA is TGTGCCAGCAGCGGCCTCGGCGGCTACAACACCGGGGAGCTGTTTTTT.

The chain uses TRBV7-9 and TRBJ1-2; weak D call: TRBD1 (6 bases). The V gene's germline CDR1 is SEHNR and CDR2 FQNEAQ (reference sequence). The CDR3 is 15 amino acids. Trimming cost V 4 bases and J 2 bases, with 14 bases left between them. CDR3 DNA sequence: TGTGCCAGCAGCTCCACAGGGAAGAGCAACTATGGCTACACCTTC. Translating gives CASSSTGKSNYGYTF.

This clonotype came up a few times. This chain joins TRBV12-3 or TRBV12-4 and TRBJ1-2, with D unresolved. The V end lost 5 bases, the J end lost 5 bases, and 9 bases lay between the germline ends. The CDR3 runs 12 residues. CDR3 sequence reads: CASSALHYGYTF. CDR3 in DNA: TGTGCCAGCAGTGCTCTCCATTATGGCTACACCTTC.

This clonotype was seen a handful of times. CDR3 in DNA: TGCAGTGCTCCAGGGGAAACCTACGAGCAGTACTTC. Protein sequence: CSAPGETYEQYF. The chain employs TRBV20-1 and TRBJ2-7; D might be TRBD1 (6 bases). In germline, CDR1 is DFQATT, CDR2 SNEGSKA (reference sequence). V lost 5 bases and J 2 bases, leaving 10 bases between the germline ends. The CDR3 is 12 amino acids.

This clonotype turned up a few times. The CDR3 protein is CSAPSYSNQPQHF. In DNA form, the CDR3 reads TGCAGTGCTCCCTCCTATAGCAATCAGCCCCAGCATTTT. The chain joins TRBV20-1 to TRBJ1-5, with D hard to call. CDR1 and CDR2 from the germline V gene are DFQATT and SNEGSKA (reference sequence). The CDR3 covers 13 residues. The V gene lost 5 bases and the J gene lost 0 bases, with 8 bases spanning the gap.

This clonotype occurred a few times. Compared with germline, one end of the junction differs, possibly owing to a read error. The chain has TRBV20-1 and TRBJ2-3; perhaps TRBD2 as D (5 bases). Germline CDR1 reads DFQATT; CDR2 reads SNEGSKA (reference sequence). The CDR3 runs 13 residues. CDR3 in amino acids: CSARVSGADTRYF. In DNA form, the CDR3 reads TGCAGTGCTAGAGTGAGTGGAGCGGATACGCGGTATTTT.

The sample holds a few counts of this clonotype. J is TRBJ1-4 and V is TRBV6-5; 7 nucleotides line up with TRBD1. The CDR3 has 17 residues. V lost 0 bases to trimming and J lost 9 bases; unmatched junction nucleotides: 13. The germline CDR1 and CDR2 sequences are MNHEY and SVGAGI. This CDR3 is CASSYSTQAGGRKKLFF. The CDR3 DNA sequence: TGTGCCAGCAGTTACTCGACCCAGGCAGGGGGGAGGAAAAAACTGTTTTTT.

The gene calls are TRBV10-2 and TRBJ2-7; D perhaps matches TRBD1 (6 bases). The CDR3 extends over 16 amino acids. V dropped 0 bases and J dropped 9 bases, with 21 bases sitting between them. Germline V gene lookup returns CDR1 WSHSY and CDR2 SAAADI. CDR3 DNA: TGCGCCAGCAGTGAGTCGGCAGGGGACCCCTTGAAATGGCAGTACTTC. The encoded protein is CASSESAGDPLKWQYF.

This clonotype was observed a few times. The rearrangement links TRBV29-1 to TRBJ2-2; possible D gene TRBD2, 6 bases. The CDR3 runs 12 residues. Between the trimmed V and J ends, which lost 3 bases and 6 bases, there was a span of 8 bases. CDR1 and CDR2 from the germline V gene are SQVTM and ANQGSEA. CDR3 DNA sequence: TGCAGCGTTGAGGAGGGATCCGGGGAGCTGTTTTTT. It translates to CSVEEGSGELFF.

The chain carries TRBV5-5 and TRBJ2-7; 7 bases are shared with TRBD1. CDR1 is SGHKS, CDR2 YYEKEE, per germline (reference sequence). CDR3 length: 15 residues. Losses at the gene ends were 3 bases for V and 0 bases for J; bases not matched to a gene: 6. The CDR3, as DNA: TGTGCCAGCAGCTCAACAGGGGTCAACTCCTACGAGCAGTACTTC. It codes for CASSSTGVNSYEQYF.

This clonotype was picked up a small number of times. The chain is built from TRBV6-5 and TRBJ2-5; 8 nucleotides match TRBD2. The CDR3 is 15 residues long. V lost 1 base to trimming and J lost 2 bases; unmatched junction nucleotides: 3. CDR1 and CDR2 (germline): MNHEY, SVGAGI. The CDR3 DNA is TGTGCCAGCAGTTACTACCGGGGGGGACAAGAGACCCAGTACTTC. Residues: CASSYYRGGQETQYF.

This chain joins TRBV20-1 and TRBJ2-5, with D tentatively TRBD2 (6 bases). This CDR3 has 14 amino acids. Germline V CDR1 and CDR2: DFQATT, SNEGSKA (reference sequence). V gave up 6 bases and J gave up 4 bases, with 18 bases separating them. The CDR3, as DNA: TGCAGTGCACCGCCCGGAGGGGCCCGAGAGACCCAGTACTTC. Its translation: CSAPPGGARETQYF.

This clonotype came up a few times. This rearrangement joins TRBV6-2 or TRBV6-3 to TRBJ1-2; D unclear. Germline V gene data show CDR1 as MNHEY and CDR2 as SVGEGT. This CDR3 region has 13 residues. Trimming removed 8 bases from V and 4 bases from J, with 14 bases in between. The CDR3 reads CASLGLGVYGYTF. The CDR3 DNA is TGTGCCAGCCTTGGCTTGGGAGTCTATGGCTACACCTTC.

Many counts were recorded for this clonotype. The chain employs TRBV9 and TRBJ2-5, with D maybe TRBD1 (6 bases). CDR1 is SGDLS and CDR2 is YYNGEE in the germline V gene. The CDR3 is 14 amino acids. The V and J ends lost 0 bases and 1 base respectively, with 7 bases between them. The CDR3 region is CASSVGGLQETQYF. CDR3 nucleotides: TGTGCCAGCAGCGTAGGGGGGCTCCAAGAGACCCAGTACTTC.

This clonotype appeared a few times. This chain connects TRBV30 to TRBJ2-5; unclear D gene. The CDR3 spans 14 residues. Germline V gene sequence: CDR1 GTSNPN, CDR2 SVGIG (reference sequence). V was pared by 4 bases and J by 4 bases, with 16 bases between. The CDR3 DNA reads as TGTGCCTGGAATAAGCCAGGTTGGGTAGAGACCCAGTACTTC. Protein sequence: CAWNKPGWVETQYF.

The gene calls are TRBV20-1 and TRBJ2-2, with 13 nucleotides matching TRBD2. The germline V gene encodes CDR1 DFQATT and CDR2 SNEGSKA (reference sequence). The CDR3 runs to 16 residues. Unmatched junction bases numbered 10, after V lost 5 bases and J lost 7 bases. Written as DNA, the CDR3 is TGCAGTGCTCCCGAAACTAGCGGGGGGGCCGGCGGGGAGCTGTTTTTT. It is translated as CSAPETSGGAGGELFF.

In DNA, the CDR3 is TGCAGTGCTAGAGGTGTTGCGGGGGTAGAGTATGGCTACACCTTC. Its protein is CSARGVAGVEYGYTF. The rearrangement links TRBV20-1 to TRBJ1-2, with D maybe TRBD1 (5 bases). This CDR3 is 15 amino acids long. Germline-derived CDR1 and CDR2 are DFQATT and SNEGSKA (reference sequence). The ends were cut back, 1 base at V and 5 bases at J, with 17 bases in the middle.

There are a few counts of this clonotype. V gene TRBV19 combines with J gene TRBJ2-7; a possible D gene is TRBD1 (7 bases). Per germline, CDR1 LNHDA and CDR2 SQIVND (reference sequence). V was pared by 3 bases and J by 6 bases, with 18 bases between. This CDR3 is built from 15 residues. CDR3 loop: CASSMRGQNGGEQYF. The CDR3 coding sequence is TGTGCCAGTAGTATGCGGGGACAGAATGGGGGCGAGCAGTACTTC.

This chain joins TRBV6-2 or TRBV6-3 and TRBJ2-7; 7 positions agree with TRBD1. The CDR3 spans 14 residues. The germline V gene has CDR1 MNHEY and CDR2 SVGEGT. After removal of 5 bases from V and 1 base from J, the junction contained 5 bases not matched to a gene. The CDR3 loop is CASSTPTGSYEQYF. In DNA, the CDR3 is TGTGCCAGCAGTACCCCGACAGGGTCCTACGAGCAGTACTTC.